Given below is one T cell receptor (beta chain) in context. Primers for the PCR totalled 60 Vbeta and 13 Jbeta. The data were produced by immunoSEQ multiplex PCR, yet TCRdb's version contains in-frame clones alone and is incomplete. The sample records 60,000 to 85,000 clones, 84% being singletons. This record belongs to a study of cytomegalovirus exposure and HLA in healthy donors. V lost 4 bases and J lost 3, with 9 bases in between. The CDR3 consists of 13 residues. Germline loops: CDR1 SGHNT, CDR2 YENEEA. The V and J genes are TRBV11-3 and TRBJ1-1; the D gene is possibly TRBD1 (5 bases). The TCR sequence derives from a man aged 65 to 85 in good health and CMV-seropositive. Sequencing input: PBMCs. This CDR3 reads CASSWGGDTEAFF. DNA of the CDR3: TGTGCCAGCAGCTGGGGGGGGGACACTGAAGCTTTCTTT.